This TCR beta chain originates from a study of response to subunit inactivated influenza vaccine (dated 2018 in TCRdb). General notes on the study: Deep quantitative profiling of the T cell receptor repertoire was used in the study to follow responses to a trivalent subunit inactivated influenza vaccine.

Based on the germline V gene (reference sequence), the CDR1 and CDR2 sequences are DFQATT and SNEGSKA. The CDR3 sequence holds 16 residues, the cysteine and phenylalanine included. CDR3 DNA only is kept here, 48 bases in frame from base 1. After removal of 4 bases from V and 0 bases from J, the junction retains 11 bases not matched to a gene. This clonotype occurred many times. There is no known antigen for this receptor. Base qualities were left out, and no much larger clone turns up one base away. The time point tag for this specimen amounts to: 45 days after influenza vaccine administration. The library was generated by RT-PCR. Reads for this sample came from an Illumina HiSeq 2500. TCRdb trimmed the raw reads at Q25, called clones with MiXCR and kept productive beta chains. When rows share a CDR3 protein, they turn into one entry using the most common DNA and genes. Recorded for this sample are about 160,000 distinct CDR3 sequences; approximately 11% of them occurred a single time. The ten top clones hold roughly 12% of the sample.

General findings and caveats noted by the study authors: The authors proposed that each seasonal influenza vaccination may bring in only a limited number of new T cells.

This sequence uses TRBV20-1 and TRBJ2-7; 8 bases in the junction line up with TRBD2. The clonotype was recovered from a man aged 50 to 59 who received an inactivated influenza vaccine. Donor details come from another sample of the same person, matched by shared clones. Sample: non-naive T cells sorted from PBMCs, taken 40 to 50 days after vaccination. The sample's cell subset or site label, in plain terms: memory T cell fraction. The DNA sequence is as follows: TGCAGTGCTAAGATTGGACTAGCTGGTCGCTCCTACGAGCAGTACTTC. Translated, this is CSAKIGLAGRSYEQYF.